This TCR beta chain emerged from a study of identical twins. A universal primer site was added by template switching, and unique molecular identifiers were carried by the cDNA. TCRdb passed the 5' RACE reads through MiXCR, listing each CDR3 protein once. The top ten clones hold approximately 0.29% of a sample with 1,800,000 or so distinct CDR3 sequences, about 30% of them seen once. Study-level results: The models systematically underestimated how much out-of-frame TCR alpha was shared in monozygotic twins.

CDR3 size: 13 residues. The germline CDR1 and CDR2 sequences are MNHEY and SVGEGT. A word on this clonotype: Its target is not known. At one end the junction does not follow the germline gene, possibly because of a read error.

Donors were all healthy Caucasians. The J gene is TRBJ1-2, the V gene TRBV6-2 or TRBV6-3, with D possibly matching TRBD1 (6 bases). Input material: cord blood. This receptor was identified in a newborn girl in good health. CDR3 sequence (DNA): TGCGCCAGCAGTTACAGGGTCGGCTGTGGCTACACCTTC. Protein: CASSYRVGCGYTF.